The clone carrying this TCR beta chain has only a few counts. Template switching by 5'RACE produced TCR cDNA, adding a universal primer site and UMIs. From the 5' RACE reads, TCRdb called clonotypes with MiXCR, one entry per CDR3 protein. The data contain 450,000 to 550,000 distinct CDR3 sequences, about 19% of them seen just once; the ten biggest clones take up roughly an eighth. These data are taken from a study of T cells after yellow fever vaccination. Overall study context: Fractions with few cells were prepared using SMART-Seq v4 Ultra Low Input.

Between the trimmed V and J ends, which lost 2 bases and 9 bases, there was a span of 6 bases. The length of the CDR3 is 11 residues. Germline V gene sequence: CDR1 SGHRS, CDR2 YFSETQ. The chain recombines TRBV5-1 with TRBJ2-1; a weak D match, TRBD2 (5 bases). The starting material was PBMCs, obtained 15 days after the yellow fever booster vaccination. The source is a man in his thirties or forties who received the YFV17D yellow fever vaccine. The CDR3 coding sequence is TGCGCCAGCAGCTTTGCGGGTGAGCAGTTCTTC. This gives the protein CASSFAGEQFF.